These T cell receptor beta chains were read from a single sample in a study of spatial heterogeneity in lung cancer. MiXCR, applied by TCRdb to the 5' RACE reads, yields one record per CDR3 protein. The data show 2,800 or so distinct CDR3 sequences, approximately 49% seen once. The sequencing here drew on lung tumor tissue, taken at surgery. The receptors were sampled from a male donor with early-stage non-small cell lung cancer. Both conserved end residues are part of each CDR3. Fields, in order: clone size, D gene, V gene, J gene, CDR3 DNA, CDR3 protein. D genes are given only for firm matches. For some rows the clone size is stated as once, few or many, or as a class when expanded; others skip it.

abundance: NA; d_gene: TRBD1; v_gene: TRBV4-1; j_gene: TRBJ2-7; CDR3nt: TGCGCCAGCAGCCTAGCCGGGACAGGGACCTACGAGCAGTACTTC; CDR3aa: CASSLAGTGTYEQYF
abundance: NA; d_gene: TRBD1; v_gene: TRBV6-6; j_gene: TRBJ1-5; CDR3nt: TGTGCCAGCAGTTATGCAGGGGGTGGCAATCAGCCCCAGCATTTT; CDR3aa: CASSYAGGGNQPQHF
abundance: NA; d_gene: NA; v_gene: TRBV29-1; j_gene: TRBJ2-1; CDR3nt: TGCAGCGTCGCAGACAGGAAGGGGGGCAATGAGCAGTTCTTC; CDR3aa: CSVADRKGGNEQFF
abundance: NA; d_gene: TRBD2; v_gene: TRBV4-3; j_gene: TRBJ2-5; CDR3nt: TGCGCCAGCAGCCAAGGACTAGCGGGGGGAGAGACCCAGTACTTC; CDR3aa: CASSQGLAGGETQYF
abundance: NA; d_gene: NA; v_gene: TRBV6-6; j_gene: TRBJ2-7; CDR3nt: TGTGCCAGCAAAAGGGGGGCAGGGGGAATTTACGAGCAGTACTTC; CDR3aa: CASKRGAGGIYEQYF
abundance: NA; d_gene: NA; v_gene: TRBV2; j_gene: TRBJ2-7; CDR3nt: TGTGCCAGCAGTGAACAGGGCGAAACCTACGAGCAGTACTTC; CDR3aa: CASSEQGETYEQYF
abundance: large; d_gene: NA; v_gene: TRBV5-5; j_gene: TRBJ1-2; CDR3nt: TGTGCCAGCAGCTCGAAGCATAACTATGGCTACACCTTC; CDR3aa: CASSSKHNYGYTF
abundance: NA; d_gene: NA; v_gene: TRBV29-1; j_gene: TRBJ2-3; CDR3nt: TGCAGCGTTGCCGACCCGGGATACACAGATACGCAGTATTTT; CDR3aa: CSVADPGYTDTQYF
abundance: NA; d_gene: NA; v_gene: TRBV7-3; j_gene: TRBJ2-3; CDR3nt: TGTGCCAGCAGCGCCCCAAGGTGTCCGACTTTACCAAGCACAGATACGCAGTATTTT; CDR3aa: CASSAPRCPTLPSTDTQYF
abundance: once; d_gene: NA; v_gene: TRBV24-1; j_gene: TRBJ1-2; CDR3nt: TGTGCCACCAGTGATTCCAGTGGGAGTGGCTACACCTTC; CDR3aa: CATSDSSGSGYTF
abundance: few; d_gene: TRBD2; v_gene: TRBV4-3; j_gene: TRBJ2-6; CDR3nt: TGCGCCAGCAGCCAAGATGTTGCGACTAGCGGGAGTCTATTCGCTGGGGCCAACGTCCTGACTTTC; CDR3aa: CASSQDVATSGSLFAGANVLTF
abundance: NA; d_gene: TRBD2; v_gene: TRBV5-1; j_gene: TRBJ2-3; CDR3nt: TGCGCCAGCAGCTTGGGATCCGGGGGAGGGTCAGATACGCAGTATTTT; CDR3aa: CASSLGSGGGSDTQYF
abundance: few; d_gene: TRBD1; v_gene: TRBV7-2; j_gene: TRBJ1-2; CDR3nt: TGTGCCAGCAGCTTGGACAGGGGCGATTATGGCTACACCTTC; CDR3aa: CASSLDRGDYGYTF
abundance: many; d_gene: TRBD2; v_gene: TRBV11-2; j_gene: TRBJ2-1; CDR3nt: TGTGCCAGCAGCCTCGGGACTAGCAATGAGCAGTTCTTC; CDR3aa: CASSLGTSNEQFF
abundance: NA; d_gene: NA; v_gene: TRBV6-5; j_gene: TRBJ2-4; CDR3nt: TGTGCCAGCAGTTACGGCGGGGCCAAAAACATTCAGTACTTC; CDR3aa: CASSYGGAKNIQYF
abundance: NA; d_gene: NA; v_gene: TRBV9; j_gene: TRBJ2-1; CDR3nt: TGTGCCAGCAGCGTAGCTACCCATGGTGAGCAGTTCTTC; CDR3aa: CASSVATHGEQFF
abundance: NA; d_gene: NA; v_gene: TRBV5-1; j_gene: TRBJ2-4; CDR3nt: TGCGCCAGCAGCCGGGACACCTTAGCCAAAAACATTCAGTACTTC; CDR3aa: CASSRDTLAKNIQYF
abundance: medium-sized; d_gene: NA; v_gene: TRBV20-1; j_gene: TRBJ2-1; CDR3nt: TGCAGTGCTAGAGCGCGGCAGTTGAATGAGCAGTTCTTC; CDR3aa: CSARARQLNEQFF
abundance: few; d_gene: NA; v_gene: TRBV27; j_gene: TRBJ1-2; CDR3nt: TGTGCCAGCAGCCTGACCCGGACCGCTACTAACTATGGCTACACCTTC; CDR3aa: CASSLTRTATNYGYTF
abundance: NA; d_gene: NA; v_gene: TRBV6-5; j_gene: TRBJ2-3; CDR3nt: TGTGCCAGCAGTTACGCACTCACAGATACGCAGTATTTT; CDR3aa: CASSYALTDTQYF
abundance: few; d_gene: NA; v_gene: TRBV7-9; j_gene: TRBJ2-3; CDR3nt: TGTGCCAGCAGCTTAGGGCAGGTTATCACAGATACGCAGTATTTT; CDR3aa: CASSLGQVITDTQYF
abundance: few; d_gene: NA; v_gene: TRBV9; j_gene: TRBJ2-1; CDR3nt: TGTGCCAGCAGCGTAGAGTCCGAAGAGCACAATGAGCAGTTCTTC; CDR3aa: CASSVESEEHNEQFF
abundance: few; d_gene: NA; v_gene: TRBV28; j_gene: TRBJ2-3; CDR3nt: TGTGCCAGCAGTTTATACGTGGGAGAGGGGTGGTCAAGCACAGATACGCAGTATTTT; CDR3aa: CASSLYVGEGWSSTDTQYF
abundance: NA; d_gene: NA; v_gene: TRBV14; j_gene: TRBJ2-4; CDR3nt: TGTGCCAGCAGCCAAGAAAGGGGAATAGCCAAAAACATTCAGTACTTC; CDR3aa: CASSQERGIAKNIQYF
abundance: medium-sized; d_gene: NA; v_gene: TRBV28; j_gene: TRBJ2-7; CDR3nt: TGTGCCAGCCTCAACAGGGCGGCCTCCTACGAGCAGTACTTC; CDR3aa: CASLNRAASYEQYF
abundance: NA; d_gene: NA; v_gene: TRBV28; j_gene: TRBJ2-6; CDR3nt: TGTGCCAGCAGTTTGGGGGGCTCTGGGGCCAACGTCCTGACTTTC; CDR3aa: CASSLGGSGANVLTF
abundance: NA; d_gene: TRBD1; v_gene: TRBV9; j_gene: TRBJ1-4; CDR3nt: TGTGCCAGCAGCGTGGGGACAGGGTACGAAAAACTGTTTTTT; CDR3aa: CASSVGTGYEKLFF
abundance: NA; d_gene: TRBD2; v_gene: TRBV7-2; j_gene: TRBJ2-5; CDR3nt: TGTGCCAGCAGCTCCCCGACTAGCGGGGGGACACTAGCCGGAGAGACCCAGTACTTC; CDR3aa: CASSSPTSGGTLAGETQYF
abundance: few; d_gene: NA; v_gene: TRBV7-2; j_gene: TRBJ2-2; CDR3nt: TGTGCCAGCAGCGTGCCCCGGACGTTGGCCACCGGGGAGCTGTTTTTT; CDR3aa: CASSVPRTLATGELFF
abundance: few; d_gene: TRBD2; v_gene: TRBV29-1; j_gene: TRBJ2-3; CDR3nt: TGCAGCGTTGGAGCGGGAAAAGGTACAGATACGCAGTATTTT; CDR3aa: CSVGAGKGTDTQYF
abundance: NA; d_gene: TRBD1; v_gene: TRBV11-3; j_gene: TRBJ1-2; CDR3nt: TGTGCCAGCAGCTTCGGACAGGGGGCCTCAAACTATGGCTACACCTTC; CDR3aa: CASSFGQGASNYGYTF
abundance: medium-sized; d_gene: NA; v_gene: TRBV28; j_gene: TRBJ2-2; CDR3nt: TGTGCCAGCAGTTTGTTCCAGCGGAGGACCGGGGAGCTGTTTTTT; CDR3aa: CASSLFQRRTGELFF
abundance: once; d_gene: NA; v_gene: TRBV25-1; j_gene: TRBJ2-2; CDR3nt: TGTGCCAGCAGTGTAGGGGCCGACACCGGGGAGCTGTTTTTT; CDR3aa: CASSVGADTGELFF
abundance: few; d_gene: NA; v_gene: TRBV27; j_gene: TRBJ1-1; CDR3nt: TGTGCCAGCAGTCTCTCCCCAGGGGCGCGGGGGACTGAAGCTTTCTTT; CDR3aa: CASSLSPGARGTEAFF
abundance: NA; d_gene: NA; v_gene: TRBV19; j_gene: TRBJ2-4; CDR3nt: TGTGCCAGTAGCGTATTGACAGAAAACATTCAGTACTTC; CDR3aa: CASSVLTENIQYF
abundance: NA; d_gene: NA; v_gene: TRBV29-1; j_gene: TRBJ2-7; CDR3nt: TGCAGCGTTGAAGATCGACAGGCGTACGAGCAGTACTTC; CDR3aa: CSVEDRQAYEQYF
abundance: NA; d_gene: NA; v_gene: TRBV7-2; j_gene: TRBJ1-3; CDR3nt: TGTGCCAGCAGCCACACAGGAAACACCATATATTTT; CDR3aa: CASSHTGNTIYF
abundance: NA; d_gene: NA; v_gene: TRBV20-1; j_gene: TRBJ2-1; CDR3nt: TGCAGTGCCAGACTTCTCAATGAGCAGTTCTTC; CDR3aa: CSARLLNEQFF
abundance: NA; d_gene: NA; v_gene: TRBV28; j_gene: TRBJ2-5; CDR3nt: TGTGCCAGCAGCCGGGGACATTTTGAGACCCAGTACTTC; CDR3aa: CASSRGHFETQYF
abundance: NA; d_gene: TRBD2; v_gene: TRBV20-1; j_gene: TRBJ2-1; CDR3nt: TGCAGTGCTGCCCGCCGTTATCGGGGGGACAATGAGCAGTTCTTC; CDR3aa: CSAARRYRGDNEQFF
abundance: few; d_gene: TRBD2; v_gene: TRBV10-2; j_gene: TRBJ2-7; CDR3nt: TGCGCCAGTAATAAGCGGGGGTCCCACGAGCAGTACTTC; CDR3aa: CASNKRGSHEQYF
abundance: few; d_gene: NA; v_gene: TRBV29-1; j_gene: TRBJ1-5; CDR3nt: TGCAGCGTTGTATCAGGCAGCAATCAGCCCCAGCATTTT; CDR3aa: CSVVSGSNQPQHF
abundance: medium-sized; d_gene: NA; v_gene: TRBV7-6; j_gene: TRBJ2-7; CDR3nt: TGTGCCAGCAGCTCCAACAGGGACCGCGAGCAGTACTTC; CDR3aa: CASSSNRDREQYF
abundance: medium-sized; d_gene: TRBD2; v_gene: TRBV5-1; j_gene: TRBJ2-1; CDR3nt: TGCGCCAGCAGCCCGATGGGAGCGGGGCCCTTGGCCAATGAGCAGTTCTTC; CDR3aa: CASSPMGAGPLANEQFF
abundance: NA; d_gene: TRBD1; v_gene: TRBV20-1; j_gene: TRBJ2-1; CDR3nt: TGCAGTGCTAGAGACCTGAGGACAGGGGGGAATGAGCAGTTCTTC; CDR3aa: CSARDLRTGGNEQFF
abundance: NA; d_gene: TRBD2; v_gene: TRBV29-1; j_gene: TRBJ2-3; CDR3nt: TGCAGCGTTTTAGCGGGAACGAATTCAGATACGCAGTATTTT; CDR3aa: CSVLAGTNSDTQYF